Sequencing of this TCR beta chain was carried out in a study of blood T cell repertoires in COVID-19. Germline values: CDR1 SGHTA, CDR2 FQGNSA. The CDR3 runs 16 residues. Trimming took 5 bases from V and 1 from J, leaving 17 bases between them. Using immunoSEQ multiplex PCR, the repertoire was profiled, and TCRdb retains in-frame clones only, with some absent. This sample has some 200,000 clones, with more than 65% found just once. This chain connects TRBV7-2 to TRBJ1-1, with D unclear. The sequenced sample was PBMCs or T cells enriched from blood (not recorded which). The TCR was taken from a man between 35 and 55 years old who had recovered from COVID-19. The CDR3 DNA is TGTGCCAGCAGCGACCTACGGGGAACGGGGAACACTGAAGCTTTCTTT. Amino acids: CASSDLRGTGNTEAFF.